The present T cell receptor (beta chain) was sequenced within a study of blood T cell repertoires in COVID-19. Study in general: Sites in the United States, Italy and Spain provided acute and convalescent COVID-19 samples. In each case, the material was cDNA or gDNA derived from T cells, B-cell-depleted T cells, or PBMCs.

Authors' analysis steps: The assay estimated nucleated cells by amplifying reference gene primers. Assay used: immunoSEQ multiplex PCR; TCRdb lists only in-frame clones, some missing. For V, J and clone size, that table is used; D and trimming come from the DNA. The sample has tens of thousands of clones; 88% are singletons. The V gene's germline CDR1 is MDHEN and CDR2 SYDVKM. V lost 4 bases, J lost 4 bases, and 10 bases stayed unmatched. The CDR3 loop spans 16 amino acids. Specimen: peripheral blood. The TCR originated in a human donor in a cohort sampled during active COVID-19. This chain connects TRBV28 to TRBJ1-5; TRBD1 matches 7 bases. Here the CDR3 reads CASSSVPGTANQPQHF. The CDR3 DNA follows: TGTGCCAGCAGTTCTGTCCCCGGGACAGCGAATCAGCCCCAGCATTTT. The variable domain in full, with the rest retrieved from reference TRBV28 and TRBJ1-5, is DVKVTQSSRYLVKRTGEKVFLECVQDMDHENMFWYRQDPGLGLRLIYFSYDVKMKEKGDIPEGYSVSREKKERFSLILESASTNQTSMYLCASSSVPGTANQPQHFGDGTRLSIL.